These 24 T cell receptor beta chains were all obtained from the same sample, sequenced in a study of shared clonotypes between healthy human individuals. Assay used: immunoSEQ multiplex PCR; TCRdb lists only in-frame clones, some missing. The sample includes approximately 2.3 million clones, approximately 93% of them seen just once. Sequences were obtained from naive CD4+ T cells from PBMCs. As for subset: CD45RA+ positively selected. The source is a man between 18 and 29 years old in good health. Some clones in this sample may be carry-over from other donors' samples.

This clone has a handful of counts. The J gene is TRBJ1-1, the V gene TRBV30, with 8 nucleotides matching TRBD1. The CDR3 sequence is 14 residues long. The ends lost 1 base at V and 6 bases at J; junction bases unmatched: 7. Germline loops: CDR1 GTSNPN, CDR2 SVGIG (reference sequence). This CDR3 is CAWSAGQGGAEAFF. The DNA for the CDR3 is TGTGCCTGGAGTGCTGGACAGGGAGGGGCTGAAGCTTTCTTT.

In this sample, this clone turned up once. The rearrangement joins TRBV10-3 to TRBJ2-1; possibly TRBD2 for D (5 bases). Germline CDR1 reads ENHRY; CDR2 reads SYGVKD. The V gene lost 4 bases and the J gene lost 7 bases, with 14 bases spanning the gap. This CDR3 contains 14 residues. The CDR3 DNA sequence: TGTGCCATCAGTGGGAGCGGAGCTGGAAATGAGCAGTTCTTC. Amino acids: CAISGSGAGNEQFF.

The V call is TRBV4-1, the J call TRBJ1-3; the match to TRBD1 covers 8 bases. J lost 9 bases, V lost 0 bases, and 10 bases had no gene match. Germline V gene sequence: CDR1 MGHRA, CDR2 YSYEKL. The CDR3 has 16 amino acids. The CDR3 coding sequence is TGCGCCAGCAGCCAAGATCGAACAGGGGGTGGGTTCACCATATATTTT. Its translation is CASSQDRTGGGFTIYF.

The rearrangement links TRBV27 to TRBJ2-1; D is tentatively TRBD1 or TRBD2 (5 bases each). CDR3 length: 15 residues. V lost 3 bases and J lost 0, with 9 bases in between. CDR1 and CDR2 from the germline V gene are MNHEY and SMNVEV (reference sequence). The CDR3 reads CASSFEGSSYNEQFF. CDR3 coding DNA: TGTGCCAGCAGTTTCGAGGGGAGCTCCTACAATGAGCAGTTCTTC.

CDR3 loop: CASSFGNARDTEAFF. Here the CDR3 DNA reads TGCGCCAGCAGCTTCGGGAACGCGCGGGACACTGAAGCTTTCTTT. This chain joins TRBV5-1 and TRBJ1-1, with no clear D. This CDR3 contains 15 residues. Germline CDR1 and CDR2: SGHRS and YFSETQ. Between the trimmed V and J ends, which lost 2 bases and 3 bases, there was a span of 14 bases.

The CDR3 DNA sequence: TGTGCCAGCAGCTCTCCCGGGACTAGTGGGGAGACCCAGTACTTC. It is translated as CASSSPGTSGETQYF. This sequence joins TRBV5-6 and TRBJ2-5; 8 positions match TRBD2. In germline, CDR1 is SGHDT, CDR2 YYEEEE. V lost 3 bases to trimming and J lost 5 bases; unmatched junction nucleotides: 9. The CDR3 has 15 residues.

The chain couples TRBV10-3 to TRBJ2-7; the D call may be TRBD1 or TRBD2 (6 bases each). Trimming removed 4 bases at V and 0 bases at J, with 10 bases between. This CDR3 is 14 amino acids long. CDR1 and CDR2 (germline): ENHRY, SYGVKD. The CDR3 sequence is CAISGQEGSYEQYF. The CDR3 nucleotides are TGTGCCATCAGTGGACAGGAGGGCTCCTACGAGCAGTACTTC.

Points on this clone: The same CDR3 can be traced to other DNA sequences in this sample. V and J are TRBV4-1 and TRBJ2-1; D is ambiguous. CDR3 length: 11 amino acids. The V end was cut by 4 bases, the J end by 5 bases, with 3 bases between. The V gene's germline CDR1 is MGHRA and CDR2 YSYEKL. The CDR3 is CASSRHNEQFF. DNA of the CDR3: TGCGCCAGCAGCCGCCACAATGAGCAGTTCTTC.

The gene calls are TRBV19 and TRBJ2-2; 8 bases line up with TRBD2. The CDR3 has 16 amino acids. The junction had 3 bases not matched to a gene; V was cut back by 3 bases and J by 0 bases. Germline V CDR1 and CDR2: LNHDA, SQIVND (reference sequence). The DNA of the CDR3 is TGTGCCAGTAGTATGAATAGCGGGACGAACACCGGGGAGCTGTTTTTT. It specifies CASSMNSGTNTGELFF.

Comment on this clone: Germline is not matched at one junction end, which may reflect a read error. The J gene is TRBJ2-3, the V gene TRBV20-1; D unresolved. The germline V gene encodes CDR1 DFQATT and CDR2 SNEGSKA (reference sequence). This CDR3 region has 11 residues. The CDR3 DNA reads TGCAGTGCTAGTGGATTACGTGGATTGGGTTTT. Protein product: CSASGLRGLGF.

The DNA of the CDR3 is TGTGCCAGCAGCTTTGGGCCGGGGGGCACTAATGAAAAACTGTTTTTT. Amino acid sequence: CASSFGPGGTNEKLFF. The genes are TRBV7-9 and TRBJ1-4, with D possibly TRBD1 on 6 matching bases. V was pared by 3 bases and J by 2 bases, with 13 bases between. Germline values: CDR1 SEHNR, CDR2 FQNEAQ (reference sequence). The CDR3 has 16 amino acids.

This chain links TRBV4-2 with TRBJ2-7, with D possibly TRBD1 on 5 matching bases. This CDR3 is built from 16 residues. Germline V CDR1 and CDR2: LGHNA, YNFKEQ. Trimming shortened V by 0 bases and J by 8 bases, and 20 bases separated the two germline ends. The CDR3 region is CASSQDNGREVLKQYF. For the CDR3, the DNA is TGTGCCAGCAGCCAAGATAACGGCAGGGAAGTTTTGAAGCAGTACTTC.

DNA for the CDR3: TGTGCCAGCAGTGAGACAGGGGGTATTCAGTACTTC. Its protein is CASSETGGIQYF. The chain carries TRBV6-1 and TRBJ2-4; 9 nucleotides match TRBD1. This CDR3 region has 12 residues. With 3 bases clipped from V and 10 bases from J, the junction kept 1 base outside the gene matches. Germline V gives CDR1 MNHNS, CDR2 SASEGT.

The chain links TRBV5-4 to TRBJ1-5; D may be TRBD1 (5 bases). Trimming cost V 1 base and J 11 bases, with 13 bases left between them. Per germline, CDR1 SGHNT and CDR2 YYREEE (reference sequence). CDR3 size: 13 residues. CDR3 coding DNA: TGTGCCAGCAGCTTGAATCCAGGGAAGGCCCAGCATTTT. Amino acid sequence: CASSLNPGKAQHF. The variable domain in full, completed from reference TRBV5-4 and TRBJ1-5, reads ETGVTQSPTHLIKTRGQQVTLRCSSQSGHNTVSWYQQALGQGPQFIFQYYREEENGRGNFPPRFSGLQFPNYSSELNVNALELDDSALYLCASSLNPGKAQHFGDGTRLSIL.

The chain recombines TRBV6-1 with TRBJ2-7; tentative D call: TRBD2 (6 bases). V lost 4 bases and J 2 bases, leaving 15 bases between the germline ends. Germline V CDR1 and CDR2: MNHNS, SASEGT. This CDR3 spans 15 amino acids. The CDR3 loop is CASSGGTVRTYEQYF. In nucleotides, the CDR3 is TGTGCCAGCAGTGGAGGGACTGTTCGAACCTACGAGCAGTACTTC.

The chain carries TRBV18 and TRBJ2-7; D gene uncertain. Trimming removed 0 bases at V and 2 bases at J, with 20 bases between. The CDR3 has 18 amino acids. Germline V gene sequence: CDR1 KGHSH, CDR2 LQKENI. This chain's CDR3 is CASSPPRSLPSGTYEQYF. The DNA of the CDR3 is TGTGCCAGCTCACCACCGCGTAGTTTACCTTCTGGAACCTACGAGCAGTACTTC. The full variable domain, in which reference TRBV18 and TRBJ2-7 provide the parts outside the CDR3, is NAGVMQNPRHLVRRRGQEARLRCSPMKGHSHVYWYRQLPEEGLKFMVYLQKENIIDESGMPKERFSAEFPKEGPSILRIQQVVRGDSAAYFCASSPPRSLPSGTYEQYFGPGTRLTVT.

CDR3 sequence: CASSPGVNEKLFF. CDR3 bases: TGCGCCAGCAGCCCCGGGGTGAATGAAAAACTGTTTTTT. The chain couples TRBV5-1 to TRBJ1-4; D gene uncertain. Per germline, CDR1 SGHRS and CDR2 YFSETQ. The CDR3 has 13 amino acids. The V end lost 4 bases, the J end lost 5 bases, and 9 bases lay between the germline ends.

The V gene is TRBV19, the J gene TRBJ2-1; the D gene is possibly TRBD1 (6 bases). With 5 bases removed from V and 3 bases from J, the gap between germline ends came to 17 bases. Germline loops: CDR1 LNHDA, CDR2 SQIVND (reference sequence). This CDR3 has 16 amino acids. CDR3 protein: CASSWLSQGSYNEQFF. The CDR3 DNA reads as TGTGCCAGTAGTTGGTTATCACAGGGCAGCTACAATGAGCAGTTCTTC.

The chain links TRBV28 to TRBJ1-3; D not resolved. The CDR3 totals 12 residues. Germline-derived CDR1 and CDR2 are MDHEN and SYDVKM. Trimming removed 5 bases at V and 5 bases at J, with 7 bases between. The DNA of the CDR3 is TGTGCCAGCAGTCGGTCCAGAAACACCATATATTTT. It translates to CASSRSRNTIYF.

The chain has TRBV14 and TRBJ2-5; D perhaps matches TRBD2 (5 bases). The V and J ends lost 3 bases and 0 bases respectively, with 8 bases between them. The CDR3 totals 14 residues. The germline V gene encodes CDR1 SGHDN and CDR2 FVKESK. The DNA for the CDR3 is TGTGCCAGCAGCCAGAGGGAGTACCAAGAGACCCAGTACTTC. This gives the protein CASSQREYQETQYF.

CDR3 loop: CASSLEQGTYEQYF. Here the CDR3 DNA reads TGTGCCAGCAGCTTGGAGCAGGGGACCTACGAGCAGTACTTC. The chain employs TRBV5-5 and TRBJ2-7; tentative D call: TRBD1 (6 bases). The CDR3 has 14 residues. Between the trimmed V and J ends, which lost 0 bases and 2 bases, there was a span of 9 bases. Germline lookup yields CDR1 SGHKS and CDR2 YYEKEE (reference sequence).

The count of this clone is one. Other DNA sequences of this sample code for an identical CDR3. V gene TRBV28 combines with J gene TRBJ2-7; 7 bases match TRBD2. The CDR3 loop spans 14 amino acids. J was trimmed by 0 bases and V by 3 bases; bases with no gene match: 2. Germline values: CDR1 MDHEN, CDR2 SYDVKM. The CDR3 reads CASSLGGGSYEQYF. The CDR3 DNA sequence: TGTGCCAGCAGTTTGGGGGGGGGCTCCTACGAGCAGTACTTC. Variable domain in full (rest from reference TRBV28 and TRBJ2-7): DVKVTQSSRYLVKRTGEKVFLECVQDMDHENMFWYRQDPGLGLRLIYFSYDVKMKEKGDIPEGYSVSREKKERFSLILESASTNQTSMYLCASSLGGGSYEQYFGPGTRLTVT.

This sequence joins TRBV28 and TRBJ2-7, with D perhaps assigned TRBD1 or TRBD2 (5 bases each). This CDR3 is built from 15 residues. Germline CDR1 reads MDHEN; CDR2 reads SYDVKM. V gave up 6 bases and J gave up 3 bases, with 18 bases separating them. This chain's CDR3 is CASSSPDVGRYEQYF. CDR3 DNA: TGTGCCAGCAGCTCCCCCGACGTGGGACGCTACGAGCAGTACTTC.

The CDR3 loop is CASSGGQVLQETQYF. CDR3 nucleotides: TGTGCCAGCAGCGGTGGACAGGTACTCCAAGAGACCCAGTACTTC. The genes are TRBV11-2 and TRBJ2-5; 7 bases match TRBD1. Germline-derived CDR1 and CDR2 are SGHAT and FQNNGV. Trimming took 5 bases from V and 1 from J; bases not matched to a gene: 7. The CDR3 covers 15 residues.